The 21 T cell receptor beta chains in this list originate from one sample, sequenced in a study of response to subunit inactivated influenza vaccine. TCRdb re-derived calls from the RT-PCR reads in MiXCR, one entry per CDR3 protein. The sample lists around 570,000 distinct CDR3 sequences, 6.5% to 8% occurring once. This material consisted of PBMCs from blood, taken 23 months after vaccination. These receptors all stem from a man aged 50 to 69 who received an inactivated influenza vaccine.

This clonotype was seen only a few times. The rearrangement joins TRBV5-1 to TRBJ2-2; D is ambiguous. From germline, CDR1 is SGHRS and CDR2 YFSETQ. The V gene lost 2 bases and the J gene lost 5 bases, with 7 bases spanning the gap. The CDR3 is made up of 13 amino acids. The CDR3 region is CASSFGYTGELFF. In DNA form, the CDR3 reads TGCGCCAGCAGCTTTGGGTATACCGGGGAGCTGTTTTTT.

This clonotype has more than one count but fewer than ten. The chain has TRBV10-3 and TRBJ1-6; D is unclear. The CDR3 sequence is 13 residues long. The germline V gene encodes CDR1 ENHRY and CDR2 SYGVKD. The V and J ends lost 9 bases and 7 bases respectively, with 13 bases between them. CDR3: CAITPWTNSPLHF. In DNA, the CDR3 is TGTGCCATAACTCCGTGGACGAATTCACCCCTCCACTTT.

Only a few counts were recorded for this clonotype. The CDR3 coding sequence is TGTGCCAGCAGCAGGACAGCTATGGGCTACACCTTC. The encoded protein is CASSRTAMGYTF. The J gene is TRBJ1-2, the V gene TRBV7-9, with D possibly matching TRBD1 (6 bases). V lost 5 bases to trimming and J lost 8 bases, with 12 bases between them. There are 12 residues in the CDR3. Germline V gene sequence: CDR1 SEHNR, CDR2 FQNEAQ (reference sequence).

There are many counts of this clonotype. The rearrangement links TRBV5-1 to TRBJ2-2, with D perhaps TRBD1 (5 bases). The CDR3 is made up of 15 amino acids. The V gene's germline CDR1 is SGHRS and CDR2 YFSETQ. Trimming shortened V by 0 bases and J by 3 bases, and 9 bases separated the two germline ends. The CDR3 DNA follows: TGCGCCAGCAGCTTGGACAGGCCGGACACCGGGGAGCTGTTTTTT. This encodes CASSLDRPDTGELFF.

This clonotype was found many times. The J gene is TRBJ2-5, the V gene TRBV6-2 or TRBV6-3; no firm D call. Germline assignment: CDR1 MNHEY and CDR2 SVGEGT. CDR3 length: 13 amino acids. Trimming took off 7 bases at V and 5 bases at J, with 14 bases between the two ends. The CDR3 is CASKPGIRETQYF. As DNA, the CDR3 is TGTGCCAGCAAGCCAGGTATAAGGGAGACCCAGTACTTC.

This clonotype was counted ten times or more. The chain combines TRBV4-2 with TRBJ2-3; 9 nucleotides line up with TRBD1. Germline assignment: CDR1 LGHNA and CDR2 YNFKEQ. The J segment lost 3 bases and the V segment lost 1 base, leaving 2 bases of the junction unmatched. This CDR3 spans 15 amino acids. The CDR3 loop reads CASSQGTGVTDTQYF. CDR3 DNA: TGTGCCAGCAGCCAAGGGACAGGGGTTACAGATACGCAGTATTTT.

J is TRBJ2-2 and V is TRBV9; D may be TRBD2 (6 bases). This CDR3 is built from 14 residues. V lost 0 bases and J 7 bases, leaving 10 bases between the germline ends. Germline CDR1 and CDR2: SGDLS and YYNGEE. The CDR3 region is CASSVGPGSGELFF. CDR3 in DNA: TGTGCCAGCAGCGTAGGGCCCGGGAGCGGGGAGCTGTTTTTT.

This clonotype was detected many times. This chain links TRBV4-3 with TRBJ2-7; possibly TRBD1 for D (6 bases). Trimming took off 0 bases at V and 6 bases at J, with 9 bases between the two ends. The CDR3 covers 13 residues. Germline-derived CDR1 and CDR2 are LGHNA and YSLEER. The CDR3 bases are TGCGCCAGCAGCCAAGAGTACAGGGCCGAGCAGTACTTC. As protein: CASSQEYRAEQYF.

The V call is TRBV29-1, the J call TRBJ2-3, with D perhaps matching TRBD1 (5 bases). The CDR3 extends over 14 amino acids. Deletions cut 5 bases from V and 4 bases from J, with 16 bases between. Germline V gives CDR1 SQVTM, CDR2 ANQGSEA. CDR3 loop: CSVCPDSRPDTQYF. CDR3 DNA: TGCAGCGTTTGCCCCGACAGCCGGCCAGATACGCAGTATTTT.

CDR3 sequence: CSASRTSGGTYEQYF. CDR3 bases: TGCAGTGCTTCAAGGACTAGCGGGGGTACCTACGAGCAGTACTTC. J is TRBJ2-7 and V is TRBV20-1; 13 nucleotides line up with TRBD2. This CDR3 comprises 15 residues. CDR1 DFQATT and CDR2 SNEGSKA come from the germline V gene (reference sequence). The V segment lost 5 bases and the J segment 2 bases; nucleotides outside the gene matches: 6.

This rearrangement joins TRBV20-1 to TRBJ2-3; 13 bases are a match to TRBD2. Germline lookup yields CDR1 DFQATT and CDR2 SNEGSKA (reference sequence). V shed 5 bases and J 4 bases; nucleotides not matched to a gene: 6. The CDR3 loop spans 15 amino acids. The DNA of the CDR3 is TGCAGTGCTGTTCGGACTAGCGGGAGATCAGATACGCAGTATTTT. It encodes CSAVRTSGRSDTQYF.

This clonotype turned up a few times. The V and J genes are TRBV20-1 and TRBJ2-3; either TRBD1 or TRBD2 may supply D (5 bases each). CDR1 is DFQATT, CDR2 SNEGSKA, per germline (reference sequence). This CDR3 region has 14 residues. Trimming pared 7 bases from V and 6 bases from J, leaving 20 bases between. The CDR3 reads CSVGTRAGTDTQYF. The CDR3 DNA sequence: TGCAGTGTTGGGACCCGGGCGGGTACGGATACGCAGTATTTT.

This clonotype has ten or more counts. The chain carries TRBV28 and TRBJ2-5; D uncertain. Germline CDR1 and CDR2: MDHEN and SYDVKM. The CDR3 extends over 14 amino acids. The germline V and J ends were trimmed by 4 bases and 4 bases, with 13 bases remaining between them. CDR3 sequence reads: CASSSQALRETQYF. The CDR3 nucleotides read TGTGCCAGCAGTTCCCAGGCTCTTAGAGAGACCCAGTACTTC.

In this sample, this clonotype turned up once. As the CDR3 is not closed by the conserved phenylalanine or tryptophan, this likely results from a read error. The V gene is TRBV20-1, the J gene TRBJ2-7; 9 nucleotides align to TRBD2. Unmatched junction bases numbered 8, after V lost 5 bases and J lost 6 bases. Germline V CDR1 and CDR2: DFQATT, SNEGSKA (reference sequence). The CDR3 extends over 13 amino acids. The chain's CDR3 is CSAPVAGVFEQYS. DNA for the CDR3: TGCAGTGCTCCTGTAGCGGGAGTTTTCGAGCAGTACTCC.

The genes are TRBV29-1 and TRBJ2-5; no clear D. This CDR3 has 12 residues. Per germline, CDR1 SQVTM and CDR2 ANQGSEA. V lost 4 bases to trimming and J lost 2 bases, with 8 bases between them. The CDR3 loop is CSVVRIQETQYF. Written as DNA, the CDR3 is TGCAGCGTTGTCAGGATTCAAGAGACCCAGTACTTC.

This clonotype has a count of ten or more. The J gene is TRBJ2-3, the V gene TRBV20-1; no firm D call. CDR1 DFQATT and CDR2 SNEGSKA come from the germline V gene (reference sequence). This CDR3 has 12 amino acids. Trimming cost V 2 bases and J 4 bases, with 7 bases left between them. The CDR3 nucleotides are TGCAGTGCTAGAAGGTTATCAGATACGCAGTATTTT. It codes for CSARRLSDTQYF.

V is TRBV5-6 and J is TRBJ2-7, with D possibly called TRBD1 or TRBD2 (5 bases each). V was trimmed by 3 bases and J by 5 bases, leaving 18 bases between them. Germline CDR1 is SGHDT and CDR2 is YYEEEE. The CDR3 is made up of 15 amino acids. Here the CDR3 DNA reads TGTGCCAGCAGCTGGGGGTCTAGGGGCATCCACGAGCAGTACTTC. Protein sequence: CASSWGSRGIHEQYF.

The gene calls are TRBV10-3 and TRBJ1-1; possibly TRBD1 for D (5 bases). There are 15 residues in the CDR3. Germline CDR1 is ENHRY and CDR2 is SYGVKD. V shed 3 bases and J shed 11 bases, with 22 bases lying between them. Here the CDR3 DNA reads TGTGCCATCAGTGACGACCCGGGACGGAGTATGGACGCTTTCTTT. Its translation: CAISDDPGRSMDAFF.

Only a few counts were recorded for this clonotype. The chain combines TRBV5-6 with TRBJ1-6, with a tentative D call TRBD1 (6 bases). The V gene lost 1 base and the J gene lost 8 bases, with 13 bases spanning the gap. In germline, CDR1 is SGHDT, CDR2 YYEEEE. The CDR3 loop spans 15 amino acids. This CDR3 reads CASSLRSGVDSPLHF. The CDR3 region has the DNA TGTGCCAGCAGCTTGCGGTCAGGGGTCGATTCACCCCTCCACTTT.

This clonotype has more than one count but fewer than ten. V and J are TRBV7-2 and TRBJ1-6; D might be TRBD1 (5 bases). The V end was cut by 5 bases, the J end by 3 bases, with 17 bases between. Germline CDR1 SGHTA, CDR2 FQGNSA. The CDR3 extends over 17 amino acids. CDR3 nucleotides: TGTGCCAGCAGCCGTCCGTTGGGGGGAGACTATAATTCACCCCTCCACTTT. This codes for CASSRPLGGDYNSPLHF.

The chain is built from TRBV27 and TRBJ2-3; D is ambiguous. The germline V gene encodes CDR1 MNHEY and CDR2 SMNVEV (reference sequence). The CDR3 runs to 13 residues. The ends were cut back, 4 bases at V and 6 bases at J, with 11 bases in the middle. The DNA for the CDR3 is TGTGCCAGCAGTTGGTCACCCCGGGATACGCAGTATTTT. Its protein is CASSWSPRDTQYF.